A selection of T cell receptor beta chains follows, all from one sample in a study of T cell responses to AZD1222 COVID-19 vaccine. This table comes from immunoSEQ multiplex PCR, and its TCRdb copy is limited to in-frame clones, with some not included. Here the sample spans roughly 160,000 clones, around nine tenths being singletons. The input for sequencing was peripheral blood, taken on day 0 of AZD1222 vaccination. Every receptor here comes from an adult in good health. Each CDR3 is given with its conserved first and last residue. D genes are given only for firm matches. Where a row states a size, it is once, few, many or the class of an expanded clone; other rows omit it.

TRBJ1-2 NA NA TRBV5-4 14 TGTGCCAGCACCTTGATCGGGGGCGCCTATGGCTACACCTTC CASTLIGGAYGYTF
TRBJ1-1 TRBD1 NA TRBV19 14 TGTGCCAGTAGTCTCAGGGGGGGTAACACTGAAGCTTTCTTT CASSLRGGNTEAFF
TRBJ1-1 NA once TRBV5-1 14 TGCGCCAGCAGCAAACAGGAGACCAACACTGAAGCTTTCTTT CASSKQETNTEAFF
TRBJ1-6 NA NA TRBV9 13 TGTGCCAGCAGCGTGCAGGCTAATTCACCCCTCCACTTT CASSVQANSPLHF
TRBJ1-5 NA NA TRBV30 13 TGTGCCTGGAGTGTACAGGCAAATCAGCCCCAGCATTTT CAWSVQANQPQHF
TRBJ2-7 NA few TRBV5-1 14 TGCGCCAGCAGCTTGTCAGGGGTCCCCTACGAGCAGTACTTC CASSLSGVPYEQYF
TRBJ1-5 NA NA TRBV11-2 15 TGTGCCAGCAGCTTAGAAGGGAGGACGAATCAGCCCCAGCATTTT CASSLEGRTNQPQHF
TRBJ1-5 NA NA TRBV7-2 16 TGTGCCAGCAGCTATCAACCGGGACCCAGCAATCAGCCCCAGCATTTT CASSYQPGPSNQPQHF
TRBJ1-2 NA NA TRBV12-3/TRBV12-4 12 TGTGCCAGCAGTTTCGCGGGGAACTGCTACACCTTC CASSFAGNCYTF
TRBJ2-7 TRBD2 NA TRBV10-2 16 TGCGCCAGCAGTGACCCGGGGGGGGGCACTAGTTACGAGCAGTACTTC CASSDPGGGTSYEQYF
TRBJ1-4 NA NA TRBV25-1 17 TGTGCCAGCAGTGAATATAAACGGATAGCAACTAATGAAAAACTGTTTTTT CASSEYKRIATNEKLFF
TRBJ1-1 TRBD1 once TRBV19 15 TGTGCCAGTAGTTGGACAGGTTACATGAACACTGAAGCTTTCTTT CASSWTGYMNTEAFF
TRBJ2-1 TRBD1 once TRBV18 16 TGTGCCAGCTCACCCCAGGCACAGGGGTCCTACAATGAGCAGTTCTTC CASSPQAQGSYNEQFF
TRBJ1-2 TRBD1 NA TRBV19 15 TGTGCCAGTAGTCCAAACAGGGGATTGGACTATGGCTACACCTTC CASSPNRGLDYGYTF
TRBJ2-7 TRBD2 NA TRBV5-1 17 TGCGCCAGCAGCCGGGGGACTAGCGGGAGTATCTCCTACGAGCAGTACTTC CASSRGTSGSISYEQYF
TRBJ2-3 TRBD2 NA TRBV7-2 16 TGTGCCAGCAGCCCCCGGACTAGCGGGGGGGCGGGTACGCAGTATTTT CASSPRTSGGAGTQYF
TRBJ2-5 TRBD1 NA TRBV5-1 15 TGCGCCAGCAGCTTACAACCAGGGGGCGCGGAGACCCAGTACTTC CASSLQPGGAETQYF
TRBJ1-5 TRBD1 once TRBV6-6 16 TGTGCCAGCAGACAACTCCGGGACAGGTTCTATCAGCCCCAGCATTTT CASRQLRDRFYQPQHF
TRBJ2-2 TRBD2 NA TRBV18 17 TGTGCCAGCTCCCACCTCAAGGCGGGAGGGTCCGGCGAGGAGCTGTTTTTT CASSHLKAGGSGEELFF
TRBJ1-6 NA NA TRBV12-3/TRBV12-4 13 TGTGCCAGCAGCCAACAGAGGGACTCACCCCTCCACTTT CASSQQRDSPLHF
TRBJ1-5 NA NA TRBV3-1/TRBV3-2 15 TGTGCCAGCAGCCCCGACCAGGGCCTCAATCAGCCCCAGCATTTT CASSPDQGLNQPQHF
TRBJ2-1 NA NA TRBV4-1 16 TGCGCCAGCAGCCAAGATTGGGCTAGCTCCTACAATGAGCAGTTCTTC CASSQDWASSYNEQFF
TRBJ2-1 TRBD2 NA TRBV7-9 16 TGTGCCAGCAGGTCCCTGCGTAGCGGGAGGATGAATGAGCAGTTCTTC CASRSLRSGRMNEQFF
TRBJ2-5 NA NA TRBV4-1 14 TGCGCCAGCAGCCCCGAGGGGGGGCTAGAGACCCAGTACTTC CASSPEGGLETQYF
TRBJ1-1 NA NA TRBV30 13 TGTGCCTGGAGTATCAGTGCGAACACTGAAGCTTTCTTT CAWSISANTEAFF
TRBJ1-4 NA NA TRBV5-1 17 TGCGCCAGCAGCTTGTTAGCCAGGGCCGCCCGGAATGAAAAACTGTTTTTT CASSLLARAARNEKLFF
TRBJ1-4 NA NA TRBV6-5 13 TGTGCCAGCAGCCTGGACTGGAATGAAAAACTGTTTTTT CASSLDWNEKLFF
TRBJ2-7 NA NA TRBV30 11 TGTGCCTGGAGTGTGTGGAACGAGCAGTACTTC CAWSVWNEQYF
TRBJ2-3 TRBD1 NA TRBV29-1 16 TGCAGCGTAGCCGGGACAGACGAGTCTAGCACAGATACGCAGTATTTT CSVAGTDESSTDTQYF
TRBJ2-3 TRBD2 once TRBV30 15 TGTGCCTGGAGTGTAGGACTAGGAACAACAGATACGCAGTATTTT CAWSVGLGTTDTQYF
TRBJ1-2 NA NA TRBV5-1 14 TGCGCCAGCAGCTTGGTAGGACCGAGCTATGGCTACACCTTC CASSLVGPSYGYTF
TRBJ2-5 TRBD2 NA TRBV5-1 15 TGCGCCAGCAGCTTGGCCCCTAGCGGAAAAGAGACCCAGTACTTC CASSLAPSGKETQYF
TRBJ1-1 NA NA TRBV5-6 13 TGTGCCAGCAGCCTGGGGACGAACACTGAAGCTTTCTTT CASSLGTNTEAFF
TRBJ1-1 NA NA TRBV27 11 TGTGCCAGCCGGTCAGGAGCTGAAGCTTTCTTT CASRSGAEAFF
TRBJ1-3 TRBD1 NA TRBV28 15 TGTGCCAGCAGTTCAGGGGGTTTAGCTGGAAACACCATATATTTT CASSSGGLAGNTIYF
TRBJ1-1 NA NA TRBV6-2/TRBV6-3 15 TGTGCCAGCAGTTACCATACAATTAAGAACACTGAAGCTTTCTTT CASSYHTIKNTEAFF
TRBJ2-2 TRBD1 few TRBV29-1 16 TGCAGCGTTGTGAATACAGGGGGTTTGAACACCGGGGAGCTGTTTTTT CSVVNTGGLNTGELFF
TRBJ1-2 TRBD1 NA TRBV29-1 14 TGCAGCGCCCTTCCGGGACAGTCTGATTATGGCTACACCTTC CSALPGQSDYGYTF
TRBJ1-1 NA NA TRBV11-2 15 TGTGCCAGCACCTTAACCCCCTTAGCGAACACTGAAGCTTTCTTT CASTLTPLANTEAFF
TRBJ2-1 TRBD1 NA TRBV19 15 TGTGCCAGTAGTATGGGGACAGGGTGGCTCCATGAGCAGTTCTTC CASSMGTGWLHEQFF
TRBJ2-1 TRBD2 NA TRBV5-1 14 TGCGCCAGCAGTAGCGGGAGTGCCTACAATGAGCAGTTCTTC CASSSGSAYNEQFF
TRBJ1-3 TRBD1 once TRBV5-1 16 TGCGCCAGCAGCGCGGGACAGATCCTCTCTGGAAACACCATATATTTT CASSAGQILSGNTIYF
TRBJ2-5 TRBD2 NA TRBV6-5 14 TGTGCCAGCTCACGGGGGGGGTTTATTGAGACCCAGTACTTC CASSRGGFIETQYF
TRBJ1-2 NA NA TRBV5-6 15 TGTGCCAGCAGCTTGGACCAGGCACGGTACTATGGCTACACCTTC CASSLDQARYYGYTF
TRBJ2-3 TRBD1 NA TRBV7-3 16 TGTGCCAGCAGTCGACAGGGAAGTAGGGGCACAGATACGCAGTATTTT CASSRQGSRGTDTQYF
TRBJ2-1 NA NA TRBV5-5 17 TGTGCCAGCAGCTTGGTCAGACTCGGGCTAGATACCAATGAGCAGTTCTTC CASSLVRLGLDTNEQFF
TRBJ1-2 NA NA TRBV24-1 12 TGTGCCACCATTCCACCGAGCTATGGCTACACCTTC CATIPPSYGYTF
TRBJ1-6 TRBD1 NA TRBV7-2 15 TGTGCCAGCAGCTCCAGGACAGGGGAACGTTCACCCCTCCACTTT CASSSRTGERSPLHF
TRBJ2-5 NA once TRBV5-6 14 TGTGCCAGCAGCTTACTTGGAGACCAAGAGACCCAGTACTTC CASSLLGDQETQYF
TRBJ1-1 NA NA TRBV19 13 TGTGCCAGTAGTACCGCCATGAACACTGAAGCTTTCTTT CASSTAMNTEAFF